Each of the 20 T cell receptor beta chains below was sequenced from the same sample in a study of cytomegalovirus exposure and HLA in healthy donors. PCR involved 60 Vbeta and 13 Jbeta primers. The table came from immunoSEQ multiplex PCR; TCRdb's copy has only in-frame clones and leaves some out. Of about 240,000 clones listed, roughly 85% are singletons. Input material: PBMCs. The receptors here all came from a girl between 2 and 10 years old in good health and CMV-seronegative.

The rearrangement uses TRBV11-2 and TRBJ2-3, with TRBD2 as a possible D gene (6 bases). Per the germline V gene, CDR1 is SGHAT and CDR2 is FQNNGV. V was shortened by 2 bases and J by 0 bases, with 6 bases between the two germline ends. The CDR3 is 14 amino acids. The CDR3 sequence: CASSLSGSTDTQYF. The CDR3 region has the DNA TGTGCCAGCAGCTTAAGCGGGAGCACAGATACGCAGTATTTT.

A note on this clone: Other DNA sequences in the sample encode the same CDR3. V and J are TRBV9 and TRBJ1-1, with 7 positions matching TRBD1. This CDR3 region has 15 residues. Germline V gene data show CDR1 as SGDLS and CDR2 as YYNGEE. Trimming at V came to 1 base and at J to 4 bases, leaving 7 bases not matched to a gene. As DNA, the CDR3 is TGTGCCAGCAGCGTAAGGGGGCTTGGGGGCACTGAAGCTTTCTTT. This sequence encodes CASSVRGLGGTEAFF.

The chain combines TRBV10-3 with TRBJ2-1, with D unresolved. The CDR3 is 11 amino acids. Trimming took off 6 bases at V and 4 bases at J, with 4 bases between the two ends. The V gene's germline CDR1 is ENHRY and CDR2 SYGVKD. The CDR3 protein is CAIRSYNEQFF. CDR3 coding DNA: TGTGCCATCAGGAGTTACAATGAGCAGTTCTTC.

This clone occurred a few times. This chain joins TRBV29-1 and TRBJ1-1; D is unresolved. Between the trimmed V and J ends, which lost 8 bases and 2 bases, there was a span of 9 bases. The CDR3 consists of 11 residues. The germline CDR1 and CDR2 sequences are SQVTM and ANQGSEA. CDR3 protein: CSSDTNTEAFF. The CDR3 region has the DNA TGCAGCTCTGACACAAACACTGAAGCTTTCTTT.

The rearrangement links TRBV5-1 to TRBJ2-1; 9 nucleotides align to TRBD2. The CDR3 has 16 residues. J lost 3 bases, V lost 3 bases, and 7 bases had no gene match. Germline V CDR1 and CDR2: SGHRS, YFSETQ. For the CDR3, the DNA is TGCGCCAGCAGCTGGAGGACTAGCGCCGTCTACAATGAGCAGTTCTTC. Protein sequence: CASSWRTSAVYNEQFF.

The chain recombines TRBV9 with TRBJ2-1; TRBD2 matches 8 bases. The CDR3 has 16 residues. Per the germline V gene, CDR1 is SGDLS and CDR2 is YYNGEE. Trimming took 4 bases from V and 4 from J; bases not matched to a gene: 10. The CDR3 loop is CASSSPGGDTYNEQFF. CDR3 coding DNA: TGTGCCAGCAGCTCACCGGGGGGGGACACTTACAATGAGCAGTTCTTC.

This clone occurred a few times. The rearrangement uses TRBV2 and TRBJ2-5; TRBD1 might be the D (6 bases). The germline V and J ends were trimmed by 4 bases and 1 base, with 7 bases remaining between them. CDR1 is SNHLY, CDR2 FYNNEI, per germline. This CDR3 spans 13 amino acids. CDR3 coding DNA: TGTGCCAGCAGTGGGGACACCCAAGAGACCCAGTACTTC. This translates into CASSGDTQETQYF.

This clone has only a few counts. This chain joins TRBV9 and TRBJ2-1; TRBD2 might be the D (5 bases). Germline V gives CDR1 SGDLS, CDR2 YYNGEE. This CDR3 is 13 amino acids long. Trimming left V 6 bases short and J 9 bases short, with 16 bases between. The CDR3 loop reads CASIILGGSEQFF. The CDR3 nucleotides read TGTGCCAGCATCATACTAGGCGGAAGTGAGCAGTTCTTC.

The rearrangement joins TRBV18 to TRBJ1-2; D uncertain. Germline CDR1 is KGHSH and CDR2 is LQKENI. The V gene lost 1 base and the J gene lost 3 bases, with 6 bases spanning the gap. The CDR3 is 13 residues long. CDR3 DNA sequence: TGTGCCAGCTCACCACAGGCGGACTATGGCTACACCTTC. Protein: CASSPQADYGYTF. The complete variable domain, with remaining parts taken from reference TRBV18 and TRBJ1-2, reads NAGVMQNPRHLVRRRGQEARLRCSPMKGHSHVYWYRQLPEEGLKFMVYLQKENIIDESGMPKERFSAEFPKEGPSILRIQQVVRGDSAAYFCASSPQADYGYTFGSGTRLTVV.

This clone was observed a single time. The chain couples TRBV29-1 to TRBJ1-1; tentative D call: TRBD1 (5 bases). This CDR3 spans 12 amino acids. V lost 4 bases and J lost 1, with 7 bases in between. Germline assignment: CDR1 SQVTM and CDR2 ANQGSEA. DNA for the CDR3: TGCAGCGTTGTGGGGCAGAACACTGAAGCTTTCTTT. It specifies CSVVGQNTEAFF. Together with reference TRBV29-1 and TRBJ1-1, the CDR3 gives the full variable domain: SAVISQKPSRDICQRGTSLTIQCQVDSQVTMMFWYRQQPGQSLTLIATANQGSEATYESGFVIDKFPISRPNLTFSTLTVSNMSPEDSSIYLCSVVGQNTEAFFGQGTRLTVV.

The rearrangement links TRBV25-1 to TRBJ1-2, with a possible D match to TRBD1 (6 bases). The ends were cut back, 6 bases at V and 0 bases at J, with 17 bases in the middle. In germline, CDR1 is MGHDK, CDR2 SYGVNS. The CDR3 runs to 16 residues. The CDR3 DNA follows: TGTGCCAGCAGCCCTACTACAGGGAAGGCTAACTATGGCTACACCTTC. This translates into CASSPTTGKANYGYTF.

V gene TRBV30 combines with J gene TRBJ1-2; D remains ambiguous. The CDR3 spans 14 residues. Trimming stripped 0 bases from V and 3 bases from J, with 11 bases between. From germline, CDR1 is GTSNPN and CDR2 SVGIG (reference sequence). CDR3 amino acids: CAWSVRGTYYGYTF. The CDR3, as DNA: TGTGCCTGGAGTGTACGAGGCACCTACTATGGCTACACCTTC.

As for this clone: This sample also contains other DNA sequences that code for the same CDR3. The chain joins TRBV18 to TRBJ1-5; 8 bases map to TRBD1. Trimming cost V 3 bases and J 5 bases; bases outside gene matches: 0. CDR1 and CDR2 (germline): KGHSH, LQKENI. The CDR3 has 13 residues. The CDR3 DNA is TGTGCCAGCTCACCGGACAGGGATCAGCCCCAGCATTTT. It specifies CASSPDRDQPQHF.

V and J are TRBV9 and TRBJ1-1; D is possibly TRBD1 (6 bases). This CDR3 spans 14 amino acids. CDR1 and CDR2 from the germline V gene are SGDLS and YYNGEE. V shed 2 bases and J shed 6 bases, with 14 bases lying between them. CDR3 DNA: TGTGCCAGCAGCGTCCCAGGGGTCGGCGCTGAAGCTTTCTTT. It is translated as CASSVPGVGAEAFF.

The chain recombines TRBV6-5 with TRBJ1-2, with D uncertain. Germline V lookup: CDR1 MNHEY, CDR2 SVGAGI. V lost 4 bases, J lost 1 base, and 16 bases lay in between. This CDR3 region has 16 residues. This chain's CDR3 is CASSSTPQQFNYGYTF. The DNA for the CDR3 is TGTGCCAGCAGTTCTACACCACAGCAGTTTAACTATGGCTACACCTTC.

This chain joins TRBV7-2 and TRBJ2-1, with TRBD1 matching over 8 bases. CDR3 size: 17 residues. Germline CDR1 reads SGHTA; CDR2 reads FQGNSA. The V segment lost 1 base and the J segment 6 bases; nucleotides outside the gene matches: 11. The CDR3 spells CASSLDPLSTGGNEQFF. The CDR3 coding sequence is TGTGCCAGCAGCTTAGATCCCCTAAGTACAGGGGGCAATGAGCAGTTCTTC.

V is TRBV7-8 and J is TRBJ2-1; D possibly corresponds to TRBD1 (6 bases). The CDR3 is 14 residues long. Germline V CDR1 and CDR2: SGHVS, FQNEAQ. Trimming removed 10 bases at V and 0 bases at J, with 13 bases between. The DNA of the CDR3 is TGTGCCATGGCCAGGGGAGACTCCTACAATGAGCAGTTCTTC. Protein sequence: CAMARGDSYNEQFF.

The rearrangement links TRBV5-1 to TRBJ2-7; 8 nucleotides line up with TRBD2. The CDR3 contains 15 residues. Per germline, CDR1 SGHRS and CDR2 YFSETQ. V shed 2 bases, J shed 5 bases, and the junction held 9 bases outside the gene matches. Here the CDR3 reads CASSFTPGLGDEQYF. The CDR3 bases are TGCGCCAGCAGCTTTACACCGGGACTAGGCGACGAGCAGTACTTC. The full variable domain, in which reference TRBV5-1 and TRBJ2-7 provide the parts outside the CDR3, is KAGVTQTPRYLIKTRGQQVTLSCSPISGHRSVSWYQQTPGQGLQFLFEYFSETQRNKGNFPGRFSGRQFSNSRSEMNVSTLELGDSALYLCASSFTPGLGDEQYFGPGTRLTVT.

V gene TRBV11-2 combines with J gene TRBJ2-1; TRBD2 aligns across 10 bases. The CDR3 length is 15 residues. Germline CDR1 and CDR2: SGHAT and FQNNGV. The junction had 7 bases not matched to a gene; V was cut back by 5 bases and J by 6 bases. The CDR3 region is CASSEYTSGINEQFF. The CDR3 DNA sequence: TGTGCCAGCAGCGAATACACTAGCGGGATCAATGAGCAGTTCTTC.

The chain carries TRBV6-9 and TRBJ1-5; the D gene is possibly TRBD1 (5 bases). This CDR3 is built from 16 residues. Trimming removed 2 bases from V and 6 bases from J, with 17 bases in between. The germline gives CDR1 MNHGY, CDR2 SVAAGI. The CDR3 DNA reads TGTGCCAGCAGTTATAAAGGGGCCAGCGTAAGTCAGCCCCAGCATTTT. It encodes CASSYKGASVSQPQHF.